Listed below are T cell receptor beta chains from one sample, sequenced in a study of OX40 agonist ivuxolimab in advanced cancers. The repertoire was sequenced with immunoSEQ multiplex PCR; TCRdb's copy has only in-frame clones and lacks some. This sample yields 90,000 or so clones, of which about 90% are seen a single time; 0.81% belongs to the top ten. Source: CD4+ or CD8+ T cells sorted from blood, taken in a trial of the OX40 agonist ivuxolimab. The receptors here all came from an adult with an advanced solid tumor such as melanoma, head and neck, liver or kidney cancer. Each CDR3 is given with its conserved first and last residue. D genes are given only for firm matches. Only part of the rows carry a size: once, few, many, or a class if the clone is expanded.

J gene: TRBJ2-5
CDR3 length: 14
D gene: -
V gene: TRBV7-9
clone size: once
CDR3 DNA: TGTGCCAGCAGCTTAGGGCGGGGTCGGGAGACCCAGTACTTC
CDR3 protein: CASSLGRGRETQYF

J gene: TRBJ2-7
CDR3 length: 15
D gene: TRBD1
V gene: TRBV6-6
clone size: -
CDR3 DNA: TGTGCCAGCAGTTCAGGACAGGGAGCATCCTACGAGCAGTACTTC
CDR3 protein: CASSSGQGASYEQYF

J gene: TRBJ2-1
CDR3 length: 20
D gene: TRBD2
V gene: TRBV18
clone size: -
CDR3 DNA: TGTGCCAGCTCATCCAGATCCTCCGGGACTAGCGGGAGGGCATACAATGAGCAGTTCTTC
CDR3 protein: CASSSRSSGTSGRAYNEQFF

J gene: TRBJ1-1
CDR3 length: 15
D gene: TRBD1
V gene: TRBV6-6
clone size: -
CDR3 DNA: TGTGCCAGCAGTTACGAGGGACAGATGAACACTGAAGCTTTCTTT
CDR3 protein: CASSYEGQMNTEAFF

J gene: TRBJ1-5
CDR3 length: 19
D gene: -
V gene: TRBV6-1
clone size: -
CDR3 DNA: TGTGCCAGCAGTGGACACCGGGACACTAGCCTATTGGGAGCTCAGCCCCAGCATTTT
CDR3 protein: CASSGHRDTSLLGAQPQHF

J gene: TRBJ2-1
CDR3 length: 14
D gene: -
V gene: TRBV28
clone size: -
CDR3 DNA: TGTGCCAGCGGTTTGGGACCTAATCTTGGTGAGCAGTTCTTC
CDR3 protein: CASGLGPNLGEQFF

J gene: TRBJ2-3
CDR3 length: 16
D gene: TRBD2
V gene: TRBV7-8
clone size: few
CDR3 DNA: TGTGCCAGCAGTTCAACTAGCGGGAGAGTGTCGGATACGCAGTATTTT
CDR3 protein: CASSSTSGRVSDTQYF

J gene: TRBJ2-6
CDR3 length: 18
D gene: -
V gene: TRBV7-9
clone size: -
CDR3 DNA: TGTGCCAGCAGCTTAGATCTGGGATATTTCTCTGGGGCCAACGTCCTGACTTTC
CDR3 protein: CASSLDLGYFSGANVLTF

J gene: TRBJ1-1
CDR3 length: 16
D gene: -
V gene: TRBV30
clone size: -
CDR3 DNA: TGTGCCTGGAGTACCACCGGACAGTTAAGGAACACTGAAGCTTTCTTT
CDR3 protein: CAWSTTGQLRNTEAFF

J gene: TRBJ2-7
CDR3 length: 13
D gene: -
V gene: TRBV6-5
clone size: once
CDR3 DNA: TGTGCCAGCAGGCGACAGAGCTCCTACGAGCAGTACTTC
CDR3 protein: CASRRQSSYEQYF

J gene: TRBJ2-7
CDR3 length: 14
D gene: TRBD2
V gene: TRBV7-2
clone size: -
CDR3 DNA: TGTGCCAGCAGCCCTAGCGGGCCCTCCTACGAGCAGTACTTC
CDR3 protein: CASSPSGPSYEQYF

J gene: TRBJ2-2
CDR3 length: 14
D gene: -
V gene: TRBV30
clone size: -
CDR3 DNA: TGTGCCGCCCTAAGACAGGGAGGCACCGGGGAGCTGTTTTTT
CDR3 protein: CAALRQGGTGELFF

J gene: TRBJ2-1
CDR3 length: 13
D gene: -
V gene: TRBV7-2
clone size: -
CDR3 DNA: TGTGCCAGCAGCTTACTTTCGGGTGATGAGCAGTTCTTC
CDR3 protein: CASSLLSGDEQFF

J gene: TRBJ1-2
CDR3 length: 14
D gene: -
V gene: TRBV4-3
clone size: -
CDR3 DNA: TGCGCCAGCAGCCCCCTCCCCGTCAGGGATCCCTACACCTTC
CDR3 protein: CASSPLPVRDPYTF

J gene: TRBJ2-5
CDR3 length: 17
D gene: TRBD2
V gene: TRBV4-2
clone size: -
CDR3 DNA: TGTGCCAGCACCCGGGGCACTAGCGGGAGGTCCCAAGAGACCCAGTACTTC
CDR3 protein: CASTRGTSGRSQETQYF

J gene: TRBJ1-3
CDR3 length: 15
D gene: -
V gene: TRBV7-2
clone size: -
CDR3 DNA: TGTGCCAGCAGTTTTGACAGTAAGACTGGAAACACCATATATTTT
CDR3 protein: CASSFDSKTGNTIYF

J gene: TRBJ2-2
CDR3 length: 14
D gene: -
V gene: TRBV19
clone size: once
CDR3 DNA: TGTGCCAGTTTGGCGGACAGAAACACCGGGGAGCTGTTTTTT
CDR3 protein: CASLADRNTGELFF

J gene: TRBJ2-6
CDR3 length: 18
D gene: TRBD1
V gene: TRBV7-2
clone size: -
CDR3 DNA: TGTGCCAGCAGCTTGAGGCGGACAGGGGGTGGTGGGGCCAACGTCCTGACTTTC
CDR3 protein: CASSLRRTGGGGANVLTF

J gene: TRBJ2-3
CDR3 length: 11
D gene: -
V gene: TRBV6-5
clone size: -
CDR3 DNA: TGTGCCAGCACCCGCAGTGATACGCAGTATTTT
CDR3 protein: CASTRSDTQYF

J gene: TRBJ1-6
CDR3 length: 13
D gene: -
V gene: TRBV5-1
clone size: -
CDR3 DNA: TGCGCCAGTTCCCTTGGATGGGATTCACCCCTCCACTTT
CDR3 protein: CASSLGWDSPLHF

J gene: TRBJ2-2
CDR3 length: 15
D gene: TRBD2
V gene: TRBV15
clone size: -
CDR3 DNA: TGTGCCACCAGCAGAGATGCGGGAGGCACCGGGGAGCTGTTTTTT
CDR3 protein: CATSRDAGGTGELFF

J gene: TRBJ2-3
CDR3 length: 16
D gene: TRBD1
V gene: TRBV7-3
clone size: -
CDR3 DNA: TGTGCCAGCACCCCGGGCAGGGGGTGGTCCACAGATACGCAGTATTTT
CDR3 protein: CASTPGRGWSTDTQYF

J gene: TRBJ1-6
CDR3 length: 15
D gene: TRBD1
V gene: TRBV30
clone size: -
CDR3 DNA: TGTGCCTGGAACTCCGGGACAGGGGCACGATCACCCCTCCACTTT
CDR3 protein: CAWNSGTGARSPLHF

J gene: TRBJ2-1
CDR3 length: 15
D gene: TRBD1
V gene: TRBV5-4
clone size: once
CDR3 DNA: TGTGCCAGCAGCCTGGACAGGGGCTTTCGAAATGAGCAGTTCTTC
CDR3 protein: CASSLDRGFRNEQFF

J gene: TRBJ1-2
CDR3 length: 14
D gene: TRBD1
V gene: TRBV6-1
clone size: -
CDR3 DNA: TGTGCCAGCAGCGGGGGACAGGGGGCGTATGGCTACACCTTC
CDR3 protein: CASSGGQGAYGYTF

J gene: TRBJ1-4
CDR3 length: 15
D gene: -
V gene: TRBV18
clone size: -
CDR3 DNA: TGTGCCAGCTCAGCCCGAGTTGCAACTAATGAAAAACTGTTTTTT
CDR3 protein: CASSARVATNEKLFF

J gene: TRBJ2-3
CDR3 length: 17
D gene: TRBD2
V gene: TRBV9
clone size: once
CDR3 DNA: TGTGCCAGCAGCGCCACCCCTGGACTAGCGGTCACAGATACGCAGTATTTT
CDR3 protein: CASSATPGLAVTDTQYF

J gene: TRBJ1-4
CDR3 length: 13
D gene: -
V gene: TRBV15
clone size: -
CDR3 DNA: TGTGCCACCTCGCAGCACATTAATGAAAAACTGTTTTTT
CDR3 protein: CATSQHINEKLFF

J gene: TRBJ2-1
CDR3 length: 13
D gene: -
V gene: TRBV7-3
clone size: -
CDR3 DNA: TGTGCCAGCAGCTTACTCCGGAGGGAGGAGCAGTTCTTC
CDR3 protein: CASSLLRREEQFF

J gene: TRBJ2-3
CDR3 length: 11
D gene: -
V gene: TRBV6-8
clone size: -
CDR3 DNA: TGTGCCAGCAGTTCGACAGATACGCAGTATTTT
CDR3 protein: CASSSTDTQYF

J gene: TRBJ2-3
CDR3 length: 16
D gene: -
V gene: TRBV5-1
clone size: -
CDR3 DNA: TGCGCCAGCAGCTTGGGGGCAATTAGAAGCACAGATACGCAGTATTTT
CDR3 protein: CASSLGAIRSTDTQYF

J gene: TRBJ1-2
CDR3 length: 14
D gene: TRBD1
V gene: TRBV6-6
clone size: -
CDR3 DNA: TGTGCCAGCAGTTTCGGACAGGCGGGCTATGGCTACACCTTC
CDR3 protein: CASSFGQAGYGYTF

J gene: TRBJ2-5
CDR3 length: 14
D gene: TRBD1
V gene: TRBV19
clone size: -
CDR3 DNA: TGTGCCAGTAGTAGTGGACAGGACCAAGAGACCCAGTACTTC
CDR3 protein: CASSSGQDQETQYF

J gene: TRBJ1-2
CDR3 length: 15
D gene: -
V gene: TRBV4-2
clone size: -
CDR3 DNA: TGTGCCAGCAGCCAAGAGAACGGAGCTAACTATGGCTACACCTTC
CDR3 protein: CASSQENGANYGYTF

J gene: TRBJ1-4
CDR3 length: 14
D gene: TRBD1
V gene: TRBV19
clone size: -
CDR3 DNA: TGTGCCAGTAGTAAAGGACAGGGAGGGGAAAAACTGTTTTTT
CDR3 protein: CASSKGQGGEKLFF

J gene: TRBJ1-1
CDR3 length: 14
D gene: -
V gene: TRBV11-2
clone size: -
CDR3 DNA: TGTGCCAGCAGCTCTCTTGGGACACACACTGAAGCTTTCTTT
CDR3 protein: CASSSLGTHTEAFF

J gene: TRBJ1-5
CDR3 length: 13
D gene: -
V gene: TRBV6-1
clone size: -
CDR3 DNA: TGTGCCAGCAGCCGGGACGGCCATCAGCCCCAGCATTTT
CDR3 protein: CASSRDGHQPQHF

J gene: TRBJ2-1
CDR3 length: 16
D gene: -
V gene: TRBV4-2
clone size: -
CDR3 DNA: TGTGCCAGCAGCCCCATCCTGGTTTTCTCCTACAATGAGCAGTTCTTC
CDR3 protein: CASSPILVFSYNEQFF

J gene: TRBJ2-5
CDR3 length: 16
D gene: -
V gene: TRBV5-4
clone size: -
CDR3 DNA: TGTGCCAGCAGCCCCGCTAACTCGGATGGGATCGAGACCCAGTACTTC
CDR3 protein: CASSPANSDGIETQYF

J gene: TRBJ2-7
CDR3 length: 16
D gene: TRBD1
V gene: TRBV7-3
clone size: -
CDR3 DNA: TGTGCCAGCAGCTTAACTGAGGGGGCCCTCTCCTACGAGCAGTACTTC
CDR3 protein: CASSLTEGALSYEQYF

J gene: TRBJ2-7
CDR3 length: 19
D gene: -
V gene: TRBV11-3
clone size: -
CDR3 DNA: TGTGCCAGCAGCTTAGATGGGCAGGGGCGCTACCCCAAGGTATATGAGCAGTACTTC
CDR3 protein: CASSLDGQGRYPKVYEQYF

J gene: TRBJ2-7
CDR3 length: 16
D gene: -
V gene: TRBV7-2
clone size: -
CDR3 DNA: TGTGCCAGCAGTGCCCAGGCTCCCAGGGCCGGCTACGAGCAGTACTTC
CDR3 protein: CASSAQAPRAGYEQYF

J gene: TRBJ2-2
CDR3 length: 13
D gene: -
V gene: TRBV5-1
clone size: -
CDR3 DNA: TGCGCCAGCAGCTTGGGCCCGCCGGAGGAGCTGTTTTTT
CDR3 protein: CASSLGPPEELFF

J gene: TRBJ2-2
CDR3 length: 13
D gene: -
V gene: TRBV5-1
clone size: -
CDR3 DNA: TGCGCCAGCAGCCCACAGAACACCGGGGAGCTGTTTTTT
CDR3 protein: CASSPQNTGELFF

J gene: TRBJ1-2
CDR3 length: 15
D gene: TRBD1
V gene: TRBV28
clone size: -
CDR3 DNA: TGTGCCAGCAGTTTGGGGAGGGGGCGAAACTATGGCTACACCTTC
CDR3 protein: CASSLGRGRNYGYTF

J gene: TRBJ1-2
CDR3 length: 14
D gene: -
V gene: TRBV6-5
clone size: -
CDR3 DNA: TGTGCCAGCAGGGCTCTGAGCACAGCCTATGGCTACACCTTC
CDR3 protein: CASRALSTAYGYTF